This T cell receptor beta chain was recovered during a study of blood T cell repertoires in COVID-19. Study at large: From the United States, Italy and Spain came samples of acute and convalescent COVID-19.

This clone was counted a few times. In the study's own analysis: Amplified reference gene primers provided the basis for estimating nucleated cell counts. Repertoires were generated with immunoSEQ multiplex PCR, while TCRdb's copy carries only in-frame clones and drops some. The DNA was the basis for D and trimming; V, J and clone size are from that table. The sample lists 70,000 to 95,000 clones, 88% occurring once. J was trimmed by 8 bases and V by 4 bases; bases with no gene match: 6. The CDR3 runs 14 residues. Germline CDR1 reads WNHNN; CDR2 reads SYGVQD (reference sequence). The sequenced material came from peripheral blood. The rearrangement uses TRBV10-1 and TRBJ2-1; 9 bases map to TRBD1. The TCR comes from a man between 65 and 85 years old with acute or convalescent COVID-19. The CDR3 spells CASSGTGEWDEQFF. CDR3 coding DNA: TGCGCCAGCAGTGGGACAGGGGAGTGGGATGAGCAGTTCTTC.